This record looks at one TCR beta chain sequence and its context. Its target is unknown. The germline gives CDR1 GTSNPN, CDR2 SVGIG (reference sequence). This CDR3 contains 14 residues. V lost 4 bases to trimming and J lost 5 bases, with 17 bases between them. These data are taken from a study of cytomegalovirus exposure and HLA in healthy donors. Some clones are missing from TCRdb's copy, which holds only in-frame ones; the method was immunoSEQ multiplex PCR. The table lists some 180,000 clones, more than 75% of them singletons. Points from the study as a whole: Rare sequences made up most TCRs, while some public TCRs were found in many donors.

The clonotype comes from a man aged 25-45 years in good health and CMV-seropositive. The chain is built from TRBV30 and TRBJ1-1, with D hard to call. Sequenced: PBMCs. The CDR3 sequence is CAWTATDSRTEAFF. CDR3 DNA sequence: TGTGCCTGGACCGCGACTGACTCCAGGACTGAAGCTTTCTTT.